These 27 T cell receptor beta chains came from one sample sequenced in a study of metastatic and nonmetastatic thyroid tumors. Not a single patient had been given any form of treatment at any point before undergoing thyroid surgery. Using MiXCR, TCRdb reanalyzed the PCR reads. The data show 53,000 or so clones, approximately 22% seen once. Material for sequencing was blood. Every receptor here comes from a female donor with papillary thyroid cancer or a benign thyroid nodule (not recorded which). Some clones in this sample may be carry-over from other donors' samples.

This clone was observed at least ten times. This chain links TRBV6-1 with TRBJ1-1; the D is unclear. CDR1 is MNHNS, CDR2 SASEGT, per germline. CDR3 length equals 13 residues. Trimming stripped 3 bases from V and 6 bases from J, with 11 bases between. The CDR3 DNA follows: TGTGCCAGCAGTGATGAATTGATCGCTGAAGCTTTCTTT. This translates into CASSDELIAEAFF.

This clone was counted many times. The gene calls are TRBV5-1 and TRBJ2-5; 13 positions match TRBD2. CDR3 length equals 17 residues. Unmatched junction bases numbered 7, after V lost 0 bases and J lost 5 bases. CDR1 and CDR2 from the germline V gene are SGHRS and YFSETQ. The DNA of the CDR3 is TGCGCCAGCAGCTTGGGGACTAGCGGGAGCCGGGGGGAGACCCAGTACTTC. Its translation: CASSLGTSGSRGETQYF.

The CDR3 region has the DNA TGTGCCAGCAAGAGGAGTGGGACATCCCCCCTCGAGCAGTACTTC. This sequence encodes CASKRSGTSPLEQYF. The chain joins TRBV27 to TRBJ2-7; weak D call: TRBD1 (6 bases). The germline CDR1 and CDR2 sequences are MNHEY and SMNVEV (reference sequence). Trimming cost V 7 bases and J 6 bases, with 22 bases left between them. The CDR3 contains 15 residues.

The rearrangement uses TRBV20-1 and TRBJ2-1, with 12 bases lining up with TRBD2. With 5 bases clipped from V and 8 bases from J, the junction kept 7 bases outside the gene matches. The CDR3 length is 14 residues. CDR1 and CDR2 from the germline V gene are DFQATT and SNEGSKA (reference sequence). DNA for the CDR3: TGCAGTGCTGCTGCCCGACTAGCGGGGGATGAGCAGTTCTTC. Its protein product is CSAAARLAGDEQFF.

This clone counts as medium-sized. The chain uses TRBV20-1 and TRBJ1-5, with 8 bases identical to TRBD1. V gave up 6 bases and J gave up 5 bases; unmatched junction bases: 12. This CDR3 is built from 15 residues. CDR1 DFQATT and CDR2 SNEGSKA come from the germline V gene (reference sequence). CDR3 nucleotide sequence: TGCAGTGCCCGGACGTCGGGACAGGAAGATCAGCCCCAGCATTTT. Protein product: CSARTSGQEDQPQHF.

The table lists this clone with many counts. The chain joins TRBV30 to TRBJ2-7; TRBD1 is a possible D gene (6 bases). V lost 8 bases, J lost 0 bases, and 14 bases lay in between. CDR1 and CDR2 (germline): GTSNPN, SVGIG (reference sequence). CDR3 size: 13 residues. For the CDR3, the DNA is TGTGCCCTGGACAACAGGGTCTCCTACGAGCAGTACTTC. Translated: CALDNRVSYEQYF.

This clone was found many times. The CDR3 sequence: CASRPDTGYEQYF. Here the CDR3 DNA reads TGTGCCAGCAGACCCGACACGGGGTACGAGCAGTACTTC. The chain has TRBV7-8 and TRBJ2-7, with a tentative D call TRBD2 (5 bases). CDR3 length: 13 residues. Trimming stripped 6 bases from V and 4 bases from J, with 13 bases between. Germline loops: CDR1 SGHVS, CDR2 FQNEAQ. The variable domain in full, completed from reference TRBV7-8 and TRBJ2-7, reads GAGVSQSPRYKVAKRGQDVALRCDPISGHVSLFWYQQALGQGPEFLTYFQNEAQLDKSGLPSDRFFAERPEGSVSTLKIQRTQQEDSAVYLCASRPDTGYEQYFGPGTRLTVT.

Ten or more counts support this clone. The rearrangement links TRBV2 to TRBJ1-5; D might be TRBD1 (6 bases). The germline V gene has CDR1 SNHLY and CDR2 FYNNEI. V lost 6 bases and J lost 4, with 10 bases in between. CDR3 length: 13 amino acids. CDR3 protein: CASRPQGNQPQHF. The CDR3 coding sequence is TGTGCCAGCAGACCACAGGGTAATCAGCCCCAGCATTTT.

This rearrangement joins TRBV30 to TRBJ2-7; 7 bases agree with TRBD1. Germline V lookup: CDR1 GTSNPN, CDR2 SVGIG (reference sequence). This CDR3 has 12 amino acids. Losses at the gene ends were 7 bases for V and 3 bases for J; bases not matched to a gene: 6. CDR3 sequence: CAFTGVNYEQYF. The CDR3 region has the DNA TGTGCCTTTACAGGGGTCAACTACGAGCAGTACTTC.

Many counts were recorded for this clone. The gene calls are TRBV2 and TRBJ1-2; possibly TRBD1 for D (5 bases). The germline V gene has CDR1 SNHLY and CDR2 FYNNEI. V lost 6 bases, J lost 6 bases, and 14 bases lay in between. This CDR3 is built from 13 residues. The CDR3 is CASRLGTGDGYTF. The CDR3 DNA reads TGTGCCAGCAGACTTGGGACGGGAGATGGCTACACCTTC. The full variable domain, rest sourced from reference TRBV2 and TRBJ1-2, is EPEVTQTPSHQVTQMGQEVILRCVPISNHLYFYWYRQILGQKVEFLVSFYNNEISEKSEIFDDQFSVERPDGSNFTLKIRSTKLEDSAMYFCASRLGTGDGYTFGSGTRLTVV.

This clone was counted many times. The chain joins TRBV9 to TRBJ2-3; D ambiguous. From germline, CDR1 is SGDLS and CDR2 YYNGEE. The CDR3 runs to 16 residues. V was clipped by 4 bases and J by 2 bases, with 17 bases between them. In DNA, the CDR3 is TGTGCCAGCAGCCCCCGTACATTTTCCCTCACAGATACGCAGTATTTT. Its translation: CASSPRTFSLTDTQYF.

This clone was counted ten times or more. The chain couples TRBV7-9 to TRBJ2-1, with D possibly matching TRBD1 (5 bases). CDR3 length: 13 residues. CDR1 is SEHNR, CDR2 FQNEAQ, per germline (reference sequence). V lost 5 bases and J 7 bases, leaving 12 bases between the germline ends. The CDR3 sequence: CASSLIQGNEQFF. In DNA, the CDR3 is TGTGCCAGCAGCCTAATCCAGGGTAATGAGCAGTTCTTC.

In its sample, this clone was seen a few times. This rearrangement joins TRBV6-1 to TRBJ1-2; possibly TRBD1 for D (5 bases). The germline V gene has CDR1 MNHNS and CDR2 SASEGT. This CDR3 contains 12 residues. Between the trimmed V and J ends, which lost 5 bases and 7 bases, there was a span of 11 bases. CDR3 coding DNA: TGTGCCAGCAGTCAGGGTTCGTTTGGCTACACCTTC. Translation: CASSQGSFGYTF.

This clone was observed at least ten times. The genes are TRBV28 and TRBJ2-2, with D possibly TRBD1 on 5 matching bases. V lost 8 bases and J 5 bases, leaving 21 bases between the germline ends. Per the germline V gene, CDR1 is MDHEN and CDR2 is SYDVKM. CDR3 length: 16 amino acids. The CDR3 DNA is TGTGCCAGCCTCGAAGGGGATTACCTAAAAACCGGGGAGCTGTTTTTT. This sequence encodes CASLEGDYLKTGELFF.

This clone was picked up many times. V is TRBV14 and J is TRBJ2-7, with 7 bases lining up with TRBD1. There are 13 residues in the CDR3. Germline CDR1 is SGHDN and CDR2 is FVKESK. J was trimmed by 3 bases and V by 5 bases; bases with no gene match: 4. Here the CDR3 DNA reads TGTGCCAGCAGCTACAGGGGAAGCTACGAGCAGTACTTC. Translated, it gives CASSYRGSYEQYF.

Ten or more counts support this clone. Since a much larger clone is just one base distant, this may be a read error. The missing conserved phenylalanine or tryptophan at the end of this CDR3 makes a read error likely. This sequence joins TRBV20-1 and TRBJ2-1; D not resolved. Trimming pared 6 bases from V and 10 bases from J, leaving 16 bases between. CDR3 size: 12 residues. Germline V gene data show CDR1 as DFQATT and CDR2 as SNEGSKA (reference sequence). The CDR3 sequence is CSAPVGPREQFV. The CDR3 DNA reads TGCAGTGCCCCAGTCGGGCCTAGAGAGCAGTTCGTC.

This clone was observed at least ten times. The chain uses TRBV30 and TRBJ1-4; D is perhaps TRBD1 (5 bases). V was shortened by 3 bases and J by 4 bases, with 12 bases between the two germline ends. In germline, CDR1 is GTSNPN, CDR2 SVGIG (reference sequence). The CDR3 consists of 14 residues. The chain's CDR3 is CAWSPPGINEKLFF. As DNA, the CDR3 is TGTGCCTGGAGCCCCCCAGGGATTAATGAAAAACTGTTTTTT.

This clone occurred a few times. This may be a read error: a much more frequent sequence differs by one nucleotide. The chain is built from TRBV10-3 and TRBJ1-5; D unresolved. From germline, CDR1 is ENHRY and CDR2 SYGVKD. Trimming stripped 3 bases from V and 4 bases from J, with 4 bases between. The CDR3 is 12 residues long. DNA for the CDR3: TGTGCCATCAGTGAAAGAAATCAGCCCCAGCATTTT. Amino acid sequence: CAISERNQPQHF.

On this clone: A single base separates this from a much larger clone, so it may be a read error. V gene TRBV15 combines with J gene TRBJ1-4; D is unresolved. The CDR3 spans 13 residues. V shed 7 bases and J shed 8 bases, with 14 bases lying between them. Germline lookup yields CDR1 LNHNV and CDR2 YYDKDF (reference sequence). The CDR3 nucleotides are TGTGCCACCATCCGTGCTTTGGGGGAAAAACTGTTTTTT. Translation gives CATIRALGEKLFF.

This clone was seen repeatedly, ten times or more. CDR3 amino acids: CASSLDSLSQPQHF. The CDR3 DNA follows: TGCGCCAGCAGCTTGGACAGTCTATCCCAGCCCCAGCATTTT. The chain has TRBV5-1 and TRBJ1-5; D is ambiguous. Germline values: CDR1 SGHRS, CDR2 YFSETQ. This CDR3 is 14 amino acids long. V lost 0 bases and J 7 bases, leaving 11 bases between the germline ends.

This clone was seen at least ten times. V is TRBV9 and J is TRBJ2-5; D gene uncertain. V was cut by 1 base and J by 4 bases, with 8 bases left in between. This CDR3 is built from 13 residues. Germline V lookup: CDR1 SGDLS, CDR2 YYNGEE. The CDR3 DNA reads as TGTGCCAGCAGCGTAATTAGTGGAGAGACCCAGTACTTC. This gives the protein CASSVISGETQYF.

As for this clone: A much larger clonotype is one base distant, so this may be a read error. The rearrangement uses TRBV29-1 and TRBJ1-2; the D is unclear. CDR1 and CDR2 (germline): SQVTM, ANQGSEA. The CDR3 spans 11 residues. CDR3 sequence: CSVDFNYGYNF. CDR3 bases: TGCAGCGTTGACTTTAACTATGGCTACAACTTC.

This chain links TRBV7-3 with TRBJ1-3; D possibly corresponds to TRBD1 (5 bases). The CDR3 is 14 residues long. Per germline, CDR1 SGHTA and CDR2 FQGTGA. Trimming stripped 2 bases from V and 4 bases from J, with 9 bases between. CDR3 sequence: CASSLGGAGNTIYF. The CDR3 DNA reads TGTGCCAGCAGCTTAGGGGGAGCCGGAAACACCATATATTTT.

With regard to this clone: The conserved phenylalanine or tryptophan normally closing the CDR3 is absent here, so this likely arose from a read error. The DNA is omitted, as the CDR3 cannot be located on it reliably, and the CDR3 follows TCRdb's listing. The chain is built from TRBV6-2 or TRBV6-3 and TRBJ2-1. The CDR3 length is 16 residues, termini included. Germline V gives CDR1 MNHEY, CDR2 SVGEGT. CDR3 protein: CASSPPPGSSYNEKFI.

On this clone: With a much larger clone just one base away, this may be a read error. The chain is built from TRBV7-8 and TRBJ1-4; 9 bases line up with TRBD1. The CDR3 is made up of 17 amino acids. The V and J ends lost 5 bases and 8 bases, in that order; junction bases with no gene match: 15. Looked up from germline, CDR1 is SGHVS and CDR2 is FQNEAQ. CDR3 in DNA: TGTGCCAGCAGCCCTAGGGGCCCGGGACAGGGTTCAGAAAAACTGTTTTTT. Its protein product is CASSPRGPGQGSEKLFF.

This clone was found many times. The chain has TRBV24-1 and TRBJ1-4; D call uncertain. This CDR3 contains 15 residues. Germline V gene data show CDR1 as KGHDR and CDR2 as SFDVKD. V lost 4 bases and J lost 10, with 18 bases in between. CDR3 amino acids: CATSEYDKGRVKLFF. CDR3 coding DNA: TGTGCCACCAGTGAGTACGACAAGGGCCGCGTAAAACTGTTTTTT.

This clone was counted ten times or more. This chain uses TRBV9 with TRBJ2-3; D ambiguous. V was shortened by 6 bases and J by 2 bases, with 10 bases between the two germline ends. CDR1 is SGDLS, CDR2 YYNGEE, per germline. This CDR3 has 13 residues. DNA for the CDR3: TGTGCCAGCACCTCCCGGAACACAGATACGCAGTATTTT. It encodes CASTSRNTDTQYF.